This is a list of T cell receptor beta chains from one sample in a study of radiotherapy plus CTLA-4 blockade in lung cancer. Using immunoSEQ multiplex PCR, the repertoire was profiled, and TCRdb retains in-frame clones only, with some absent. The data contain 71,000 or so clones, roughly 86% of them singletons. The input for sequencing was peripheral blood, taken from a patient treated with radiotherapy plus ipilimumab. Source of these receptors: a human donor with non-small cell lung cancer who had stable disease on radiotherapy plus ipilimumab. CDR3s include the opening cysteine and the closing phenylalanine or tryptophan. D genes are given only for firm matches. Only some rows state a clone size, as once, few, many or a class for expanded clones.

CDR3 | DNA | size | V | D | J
CASSLARAALGGYGYTF | TGTGCCAGCAGCTTAGCGCGGGCGGCCTTAGGGGGCTATGGCTACACCTTC | once | TRBV7-9 | NA | TRBJ1-2
CASSPRGDEQFF | TGTGCCAGCAGCCCACGGGGTGATGAGCAGTTCTTC | NA | TRBV7-6 | NA | TRBJ2-1
CASSPVGQSPYEQYF | TGTGCCAGCAGTCCAGTAGGACAGTCCCCCTACGAGCAGTACTTC | NA | TRBV6-5 | NA | TRBJ2-7
CASRRDWETQYF | TGTGCCAGCAGGCGGGACTGGGAGACCCAGTACTTC | NA | TRBV6-7 | NA | TRBJ2-5
CASSLRIEAEKLFF | TGTGCCAGCAGTCTTAGGATTGAGGCTGAAAAACTGTTTTTT | few | TRBV6-6 | NA | TRBJ1-4
CASSLIGGITGHGYGYTF | TGTGCCAGCAGTTTGATCGGGGGAATAACAGGACACGGATATGGCTACACCTTC | NA | TRBV28 | NA | TRBJ1-2
CASSGVGPAEAFF | TGTGCCAGCAGTGGGGTAGGGCCCGCTGAAGCTTTCTTT | NA | TRBV6-1 | NA | TRBJ1-1
CATPKGDTQYF | TGTGCCACCCCAAAGGGAGATACGCAGTATTTT | few | TRBV7-9 | NA | TRBJ2-3
CASRQGVLDEQYF | TGTGCCAGCAGACAAGGGGTGTTGGACGAGCAGTACTTC | NA | TRBV6-5 | NA | TRBJ2-7
CASTQAGPSSYEQYF | TGTGCCAGCACCCAGGCAGGGCCAAGCTCCTACGAGCAGTACTTC | NA | TRBV6-5 | NA | TRBJ2-7
CATSKRGDASYEQYF | TGTGCCACCAGCAAAAGAGGCGACGCCTCCTACGAGCAGTACTTC | NA | TRBV15 | NA | TRBJ2-7
CASRRDLSLSYEQYF | TGCGCCAGCAGGCGGGACTTGTCCCTCTCCTACGAGCAGTACTTC | NA | TRBV10-2 | NA | TRBJ2-7
CASSQERVGATSNTEAFF | TGCGCCAGCAGCCAAGAGAGAGTGGGGGCCACTTCGAACACTGAAGCTTTCTTT | NA | TRBV4-1 | NA | TRBJ1-1
CASSLIQLAVWGTGELFF | TGCGCCAGCAGCCTTATCCAGCTAGCGGTCTGGGGCACCGGGGAGCTGTTTTTT | NA | TRBV4-1 | TRBD2 | TRBJ2-2
CASSLAPGLGNSPLHF | TGCGCCAGCAGCTTGGCCCCAGGGCTTGGTAATTCACCCCTCCACTTT | NA | TRBV5-1 | NA | TRBJ1-6
CASSSTGRGLGNTIYF | TGCGCCAGCAGCTCAACTGGAAGGGGGCTTGGAAACACCATATATTTT | NA | TRBV5-1 | TRBD1 | TRBJ1-3
CASSRIFGNTIYF | TGTGCCAGCAGTAGGATCTTTGGAAACACCATATATTTT | NA | TRBV27 | NA | TRBJ1-3
CASSPDQNYGYTF | TGCGCCAGCAGTCCCGACCAGAACTATGGCTACACCTTC | NA | TRBV10-1 | NA | TRBJ1-2
CASSASGKSYNEQFF | TGTGCCAGCAGCGCTAGCGGGAAGTCCTACAATGAGCAGTTCTTC | NA | TRBV6-4 | TRBD2 | TRBJ2-1
CASNRVGQLFAGELFF | TGTGCCAGCAATCGAGTGGGGCAGCTTTTTGCCGGGGAGCTGTTTTTT | NA | TRBV28 | NA | TRBJ2-2
CASSPGTGGSYGYTF | TGCGCCAGCAGCCCAGGGACAGGTGGGTCCTATGGCTACACCTTC | NA | TRBV5-1 | TRBD1 | TRBJ1-2
CASRGRTDTEAFF | TGTGCCAGCAGAGGGAGGACAGACACTGAAGCTTTCTTT | NA | TRBV5-5 | NA | TRBJ1-1
CASSLVPSGGAQNTGELFF | TGTGCCAGCAGCTTAGTTCCTAGCGGGGGGGCCCAGAACACCGGGGAGCTGTTTTTT | NA | TRBV7-6 | TRBD2 | TRBJ2-2
CASSPSLGNYNEQFF | TGTGCCAGCTCACCCTCTCTTGGAAACTACAATGAGCAGTTCTTC | NA | TRBV18 | NA | TRBJ2-1
CASSLKGTVISYEQYF | TGTGCCAGCAGCTTAAAAGGAACAGTGATCTCCTACGAGCAGTACTTC | NA | TRBV7-9 | NA | TRBJ2-7
CASSVGLAVFSYEQYF | TGTGCCAGCAGCGTTGGACTAGCGGTCTTTTCCTACGAGCAGTACTTC | NA | TRBV9 | TRBD2 | TRBJ2-7
CASQKSGGGLYNEQFF | TGTGCCAGCCAAAAGTCGGGCGGGGGCCTCTACAATGAGCAGTTCTTC | once | TRBV19 | NA | TRBJ2-1
CASSVGGRAPYEQYF | TGTGCCAGCAGTGTGGGCGGGAGGGCCCCCTACGAGCAGTACTTC | NA | TRBV6-1 | TRBD2 | TRBJ2-7
CASSYSSIGLYEQYF | TGTGCCAGCAGTTACTCGAGCATAGGGCTCTACGAGCAGTACTTC | NA | TRBV6-5 | NA | TRBJ2-7
CASSLITDTQYF | TGTGCCAGCAGCTTAATCACAGATACGCAGTATTTT | NA | TRBV7-9 | NA | TRBJ2-3
CASSQTTNSGNTIYF | TGTGCCAGCAGCCAAACCACAAACTCTGGAAACACCATATATTTT | NA | TRBV9 | NA | TRBJ1-3
CASSPLGAPSYEQYF | TGTGCCAGCTCACCACTCGGGGCCCCCTCCTACGAGCAGTACTTC | NA | TRBV18 | NA | TRBJ2-7
CASSAGGAGTDTQYF | TGTGCCAGCTCGGCAGGGGGCGCGGGCACAGATACGCAGTATTTT | NA | TRBV18 | TRBD1 | TRBJ2-3
CASSAEYSNQPQHF | TGTGCCAGCAGCGCGGAATATAGCAATCAGCCCCAGCATTTT | NA | TRBV6-5 | NA | TRBJ1-5
CATSTDRALGNEKLFF | TGTGCCACCAGCACCGACAGGGCGCTAGGGAATGAAAAACTGTTTTTT | NA | TRBV15 | TRBD1 | TRBJ1-4
CASTWKAMDTQYF | TGTGCCAGCACTTGGAAGGCCATGGATACGCAGTATTTT | NA | TRBV27 | NA | TRBJ2-3
CAISENPGGRGPSGNTIYF | TGTGCCATCAGTGAGAACCCCGGGGGCAGAGGGCCCTCTGGAAACACCATATATTTT | NA | TRBV10-3 | NA | TRBJ1-3
CASSLKFGETQYF | TGCGCCAGCAGCTTGAAATTCGGGGAGACCCAGTACTTC | NA | TRBV5-1 | NA | TRBJ2-5
CASSLGFGRGLNNEQFF | TGTGCCAGCAGTTTAGGGTTCGGACGGGGTCTGAACAATGAGCAGTTCTTC | NA | TRBV28 | NA | TRBJ2-1
CASSFGGTGYEQYF | TGTGCCAGCAGTTTCGGGGGAACAGGCTACGAGCAGTACTTC | NA | TRBV27 | NA | TRBJ2-7
CASSPRGELNTQYF | TGTGCCAGCAGCCCCCGGGGGGAGTTGAATACGCAGTATTTT | NA | TRBV6-6 | TRBD2 | TRBJ2-3
CASSLSTLSYDTGELFF | TGTGCCAGCAGCTTATCCACCCTGTCCTACGACACCGGGGAGCTGTTTTTT | NA | TRBV7-6 | NA | TRBJ2-2
CASSVESVVGEKLFF | TGTGCCAGCAGCGTAGAATCTGTTGTAGGTGAAAAACTGTTTTTT | NA | TRBV9 | NA | TRBJ1-4
CSVVGLAVPFPSYEQYF | TGCAGCGTTGTCGGACTAGCCGTTCCCTTCCCGAGCTACGAGCAGTACTTC | NA | TRBV29-1 | TRBD2 | TRBJ2-7
CASNLDRSTDTQYF | TGTGCCAGCAACCTGGACAGGAGCACAGATACGCAGTATTTT | once | TRBV7-3 | TRBD1 | TRBJ2-3
CASSKDSDEKLFF | TGTGCCAGCAGCAAGGACAGTGATGAAAAACTGTTTTTT | NA | TRBV7-9 | NA | TRBJ1-4
CASRFIQGAYNEQFF | TGTGCCAGCAGATTTATCCAGGGGGCCTACAATGAGCAGTTCTTC | NA | TRBV6-6 | TRBD1 | TRBJ2-1
CASSIGLNNEQFF | TGTGCCAGTAGTATTGGACTCAACAATGAGCAGTTCTTC | few | TRBV19 | NA | TRBJ2-1
CASSWDKSSYNEQFF | TGTGCCAGCAGCTGGGACAAGAGCTCCTACAATGAGCAGTTCTTC | NA | TRBV7-2 | NA | TRBJ2-1
CASRKQGAHTEAFF | TGTGCCAGCAGGAAACAGGGGGCGCACACTGAAGCTTTCTTT | NA | TRBV2 | TRBD1 | TRBJ1-1